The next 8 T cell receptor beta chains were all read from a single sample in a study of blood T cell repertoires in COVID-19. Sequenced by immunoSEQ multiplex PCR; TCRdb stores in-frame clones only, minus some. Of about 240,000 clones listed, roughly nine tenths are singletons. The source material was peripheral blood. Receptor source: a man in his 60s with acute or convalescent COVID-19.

The CDR3 nucleotides read TGTGCCAGCAGTTTACCGGAGGGCTCAGGGGAGACCCAGTACTTC. It yields the protein CASSLPEGSGETQYF. The rearrangement links TRBV28 to TRBJ2-5; D might be TRBD2 (6 bases). The germline V and J ends were trimmed by 2 bases and 5 bases, with 15 bases remaining between them. Germline V gene data show CDR1 as MDHEN and CDR2 as SYDVKM. The CDR3 length is 15 residues.

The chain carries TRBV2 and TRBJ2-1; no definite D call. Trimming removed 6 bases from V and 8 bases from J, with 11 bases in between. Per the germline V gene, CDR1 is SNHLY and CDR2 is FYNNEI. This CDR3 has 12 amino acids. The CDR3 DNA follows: TGTGCCAGCAGACCCCGACATTATGAGCAGTTCTTC. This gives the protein CASRPRHYEQFF.

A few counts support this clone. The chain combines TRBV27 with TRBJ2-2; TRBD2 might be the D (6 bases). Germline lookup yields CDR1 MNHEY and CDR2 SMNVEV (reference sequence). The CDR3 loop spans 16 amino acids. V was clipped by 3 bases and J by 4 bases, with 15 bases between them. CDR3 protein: CASSLYGTVVTGELFF. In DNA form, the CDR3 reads TGTGCCAGCAGTTTGTACGGGACTGTGGTCACCGGGGAGCTGTTTTTT.

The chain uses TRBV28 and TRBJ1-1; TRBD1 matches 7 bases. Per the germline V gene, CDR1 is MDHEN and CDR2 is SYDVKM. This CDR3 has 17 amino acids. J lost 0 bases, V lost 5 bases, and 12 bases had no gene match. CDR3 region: CASSPTGVRYMNTEAFF. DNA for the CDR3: TGTGCCAGCAGTCCCACAGGGGTCAGGTACATGAACACTGAAGCTTTCTTT.

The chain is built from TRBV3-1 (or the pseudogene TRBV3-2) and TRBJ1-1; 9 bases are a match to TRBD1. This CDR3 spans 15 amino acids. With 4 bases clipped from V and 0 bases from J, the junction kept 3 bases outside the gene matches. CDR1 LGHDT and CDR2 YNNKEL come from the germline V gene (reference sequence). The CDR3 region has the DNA TGTGCCAGCAGCCTAGGGACAGGGATGAACACTGAAGCTTTCTTT. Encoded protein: CASSLGTGMNTEAFF.

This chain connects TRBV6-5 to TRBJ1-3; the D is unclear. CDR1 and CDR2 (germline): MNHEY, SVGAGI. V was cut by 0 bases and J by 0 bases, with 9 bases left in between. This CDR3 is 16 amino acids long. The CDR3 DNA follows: TGTGCCAGCAGTTACTCGGGCAGCTCCTCTGGAAACACCATATATTTT. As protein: CASSYSGSSSGNTIYF.

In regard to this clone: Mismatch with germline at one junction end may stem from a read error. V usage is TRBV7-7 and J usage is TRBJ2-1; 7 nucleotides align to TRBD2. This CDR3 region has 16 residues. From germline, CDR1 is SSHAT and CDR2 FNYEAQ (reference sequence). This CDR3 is CASSSGRRGVYNEQFF. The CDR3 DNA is TGTGCTAGCAGCTCTGGCCGCCGGGGGGTTTACAATGAGCAGTTCTTC.

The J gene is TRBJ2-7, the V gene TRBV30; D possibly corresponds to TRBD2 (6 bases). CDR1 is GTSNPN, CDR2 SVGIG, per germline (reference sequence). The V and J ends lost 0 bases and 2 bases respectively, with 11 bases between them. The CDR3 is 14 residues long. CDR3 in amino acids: CAWSVLAQTYEQYF. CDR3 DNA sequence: TGTGCCTGGAGTGTTCTAGCGCAAACCTACGAGCAGTACTTC.